This T cell receptor (beta chain) was retrieved from a study of cytomegalovirus exposure and HLA in healthy donors. Findings and limits, study-wide: Cytomegalovirus association was assigned to about 150 TCR beta chains. An apparent linkage of common viral pathogens to several of the most significant clusters emerged in a later analysis.

The germline CDR1 and CDR2 sequences are SQVTM and ANQGSEA. Trimming removed 6 bases at V and 0 bases at J, with 9 bases between. The CDR3 sequence is 14 residues long. In this sample, this clone turned up a few times. Its antigen is unknown. Both 60 Vbeta primers and 13 Jbeta primers went into the PCR. Data came from immunoSEQ multiplex PCR; TCRdb stores just in-frame clones and leaves some out. The sample consists of over 50,000 clones, more than 60% of them appearing once. The sequence was collected from a man aged 50 or older in good health and CMV-seropositive. Specimen: PBMCs. This chain links TRBV29-1 with TRBJ2-6, with D perhaps TRBD2 (5 bases). CDR3 DNA: TGCAGCGTCCGGACTTCCTCTGGGGCCAACGTCCTGACTTTC. Its translation is CSVRTSSGANVLTF.